The 24 T cell receptor beta chains listed next were all sequenced from one sample in a study of monozygotic twins with inflammatory bowel disease (dated by TCRdb to the late 2010s). The protocol used for the library was 5' RACE. Sequencer: Illumina HiSeq 2500. The reads went through TCRdb reprocessing, and each CDR3 protein sequence gets one entry with no DNA. The data table for this sample lists 300,000 to 400,000 distinct CDR3 sequences. The ten largest account for under 2.5% of the sample. The sample was blood. These receptor sequences come from a human donor with ulcerative colitis or Crohn's disease, or a healthy co-twin of an affected twin (not recorded which).

The V and J genes are TRBV5-6 and TRBJ1-2; TCRdb designates TRBD1, a call that cannot be tested without DNA. In germline, CDR1 is SGHDT, CDR2 YYEEEE. This CDR3 has 14 residues. The CDR3 loop reads CASTKGGEEYGYTF.

The chain joins TRBV6-1 to TRBJ2-1; TCRdb names TRBD2, which stays unverified in the absence of DNA. Germline CDR1 MNHNS, CDR2 SASEGT. CDR3 length: 17 amino acids. CDR3 sequence reads: CASRGNDGSPSYNEQFF.

The V and J genes are TRBV11-2 and TRBJ2-3; lacking DNA, the TRBD2 call made by TCRdb goes unchecked. Germline loops: CDR1 SGHAT, CDR2 FQNNGV. The CDR3 loop spans 14 amino acids. The CDR3 sequence is CASSLTGPVDTQYF.

The chain uses TRBV5-4 and TRBJ2-2. This CDR3 is built from 15 residues. Germline V gene lookup returns CDR1 SGHNT and CDR2 YYREEE (reference sequence). This CDR3 is CASSLGQGKSGELFF. Complete variable domain (other parts from reference TRBV5-4 and TRBJ2-2): ETGVTQSPTHLIKTRGQQVTLRCSSQSGHNTVSWYQQALGQGPQFIFQYYREEENGRGNFPPRFSGLQFPNYSSELNVNALELDDSALYLCASSLGQGKSGELFFGEGSRLTVL.

This chain joins TRBV6-5 and TRBJ1-4. CDR1 MNHEY and CDR2 SVGAGI come from the germline V gene. The CDR3 sequence is 13 residues long. The CDR3 protein is CASSPRADEKLFF.

The rearrangement uses TRBV7-6 and TRBJ2-3; TCRdb's D call of TRBD1 is untestable without DNA. Germline CDR1 and CDR2: SGHVS and FNYEAQ. The CDR3 length is 15 residues. The CDR3 spells CASSSDRVPGDTQYF.

This rearrangement joins TRBV12-3 or TRBV12-4 to TRBJ1-4. The CDR3 covers 15 residues. CDR3 sequence: CASSSQSATNEKLFF.

V and J are TRBV7-2 and TRBJ1-1; TCRdb proposes TRBD1, but this gene call is untestable without DNA. The CDR3 runs 13 residues. In germline, CDR1 is SGHTA, CDR2 FQGNSA. The CDR3 spells CASSLVSRGEAFF. The full variable domain, rest sourced from reference TRBV7-2 and TRBJ1-1, is GAGVSQSPSNKVTEKGKDVELRCDPISGHTALYWYRQSLGQGLEFLIYFQGNSAPDKSGLPSDRFSAERTGGSVSTLTIQRTQQEDSAVYLCASSLVSRGEAFFGQGTRLTVV.

The chain employs TRBV11-1 and TRBJ2-3; TCRdb returns TRBD2, unconfirmable since there is no DNA. The CDR3 is made up of 18 amino acids. Germline-derived CDR1 and CDR2 are SGHAT and FQDESV (reference sequence). The CDR3 is CASSLRSGEPDWTDTQYF.

The chain is built from TRBV20-1 and TRBJ2-5. The germline CDR1 and CDR2 sequences are DFQATT and SNEGSKA (reference sequence). The CDR3 runs 12 residues. The CDR3 spells CSARDSQETQYF.

CDR3 sequence: CASSPIRRGAADTQYF. The chain is built from TRBV7-3 and TRBJ2-3; absent DNA, TCRdb's TRBD1 call cannot be checked. This CDR3 is 16 amino acids long. The germline V gene has CDR1 SGHTA and CDR2 FQGTGA.

The chain has TRBV7-2 and TRBJ1-5; TCRdb names TRBD1, which stays unverified in the absence of DNA. The length of the CDR3 is 15 residues. CDR1 is SGHTA, CDR2 FQGNSA, per germline. The CDR3 reads CASSLARRADQPQHF. The whole variable domain, filled in from reference TRBV7-2 and TRBJ1-5, reads GAGVSQSPSNKVTEKGKDVELRCDPISGHTALYWYRQSLGQGLEFLIYFQGNSAPDKSGLPSDRFSAERTGGSVSTLTIQRTQQEDSAVYLCASSLARRADQPQHFGDGTRLSIL.

The J gene is TRBJ1-5, the V gene TRBV12-3 or TRBV12-4; TCRdb lists TRBD1, though no DNA is available to test this call. The CDR3 runs to 14 residues. CDR3: CASSPPGGGQPQHF.

This chain links TRBV7-9 with TRBJ2-3; TCRdb indicates TRBD1, and absent DNA this call remains unverified. Germline-derived CDR1 and CDR2 are SEHNR and FQNEAQ (reference sequence). The CDR3 covers 14 residues. CDR3: CASSSEEGADTQYF.

J is TRBJ2-5 and V is TRBV14; with no DNA, the TCRdb D assignment of TRBD1 cannot be verified. The CDR3 length is 16 residues. Germline V lookup: CDR1 SGHDN, CDR2 FVKESK. The CDR3 is CASSQTRDRGTETQYF.

The chain joins TRBV7-8 to TRBJ2-1; without DNA, the TCRdb call of TRBD2 cannot be checked. The CDR3 totals 13 residues. CDR1 is SGHVS, CDR2 FQNEAQ, per germline. CDR3 sequence reads: CASSPSLYQAGFF.

The chain is built from TRBV19 and TRBJ2-5; TCRdb's D call, TRBD1, is unchecked because there is no DNA. This CDR3 region has 14 residues. In germline, CDR1 is LNHDA, CDR2 SQIVND (reference sequence). This CDR3 is CATSTGVTSETQYF.

The V and J genes are TRBV7-9 and TRBJ2-2; TCRdb lists TRBD1, though no DNA is available to test this call. Germline CDR1 reads SEHNR; CDR2 reads FQNEAQ (reference sequence). This CDR3 is built from 14 residues. The CDR3 spells CASSIQGFGGELFF.

The rearrangement joins TRBV20-1 to TRBJ2-5; TCRdb gives TRBD2 as the D gene, but with no DNA this cannot be confirmed. The CDR3 loop spans 13 amino acids. Per the germline V gene, CDR1 is DFQATT and CDR2 is SNEGSKA (reference sequence). CDR3 in amino acids: CSAKPSSGKTQYF.

The chain is built from TRBV29-1 and TRBJ1-3. Germline loops: CDR1 SQVTM, CDR2 ANQGSEA. The length of the CDR3 is 14 residues. CDR3 in amino acids: CSVKVQGSGNTIYF.

J is TRBJ1-2 and V is TRBV29-1; with no DNA, the TCRdb D assignment of TRBD1 cannot be verified. The CDR3 spans 13 residues. Germline loops: CDR1 SQVTM, CDR2 ANQGSEA. CDR3 amino acids: CSVETGSNYGYTF.

V is TRBV20-1 and J is TRBJ2-7; the TCRdb D gene call, TRBD1, has no DNA to confirm it. Germline CDR1 reads DFQATT; CDR2 reads SNEGSKA (reference sequence). This CDR3 region has 13 residues. The CDR3 sequence: CSARDTGTYEQYF.

The chain uses TRBV20-1 and TRBJ1-1; absent DNA, TCRdb's TRBD1 call cannot be checked. Germline V gene data show CDR1 as DFQATT and CDR2 as SNEGSKA (reference sequence). The CDR3 consists of 13 residues. CDR3 sequence: CSGNREMNTEAFF.

The CDR3 loop reads CASKREEGADTQYF. The chain couples TRBV27 to TRBJ2-3; TCRdb proposes TRBD2, but this gene call is untestable without DNA. This CDR3 is built from 14 residues. From germline, CDR1 is MNHEY and CDR2 SMNVEV (reference sequence).